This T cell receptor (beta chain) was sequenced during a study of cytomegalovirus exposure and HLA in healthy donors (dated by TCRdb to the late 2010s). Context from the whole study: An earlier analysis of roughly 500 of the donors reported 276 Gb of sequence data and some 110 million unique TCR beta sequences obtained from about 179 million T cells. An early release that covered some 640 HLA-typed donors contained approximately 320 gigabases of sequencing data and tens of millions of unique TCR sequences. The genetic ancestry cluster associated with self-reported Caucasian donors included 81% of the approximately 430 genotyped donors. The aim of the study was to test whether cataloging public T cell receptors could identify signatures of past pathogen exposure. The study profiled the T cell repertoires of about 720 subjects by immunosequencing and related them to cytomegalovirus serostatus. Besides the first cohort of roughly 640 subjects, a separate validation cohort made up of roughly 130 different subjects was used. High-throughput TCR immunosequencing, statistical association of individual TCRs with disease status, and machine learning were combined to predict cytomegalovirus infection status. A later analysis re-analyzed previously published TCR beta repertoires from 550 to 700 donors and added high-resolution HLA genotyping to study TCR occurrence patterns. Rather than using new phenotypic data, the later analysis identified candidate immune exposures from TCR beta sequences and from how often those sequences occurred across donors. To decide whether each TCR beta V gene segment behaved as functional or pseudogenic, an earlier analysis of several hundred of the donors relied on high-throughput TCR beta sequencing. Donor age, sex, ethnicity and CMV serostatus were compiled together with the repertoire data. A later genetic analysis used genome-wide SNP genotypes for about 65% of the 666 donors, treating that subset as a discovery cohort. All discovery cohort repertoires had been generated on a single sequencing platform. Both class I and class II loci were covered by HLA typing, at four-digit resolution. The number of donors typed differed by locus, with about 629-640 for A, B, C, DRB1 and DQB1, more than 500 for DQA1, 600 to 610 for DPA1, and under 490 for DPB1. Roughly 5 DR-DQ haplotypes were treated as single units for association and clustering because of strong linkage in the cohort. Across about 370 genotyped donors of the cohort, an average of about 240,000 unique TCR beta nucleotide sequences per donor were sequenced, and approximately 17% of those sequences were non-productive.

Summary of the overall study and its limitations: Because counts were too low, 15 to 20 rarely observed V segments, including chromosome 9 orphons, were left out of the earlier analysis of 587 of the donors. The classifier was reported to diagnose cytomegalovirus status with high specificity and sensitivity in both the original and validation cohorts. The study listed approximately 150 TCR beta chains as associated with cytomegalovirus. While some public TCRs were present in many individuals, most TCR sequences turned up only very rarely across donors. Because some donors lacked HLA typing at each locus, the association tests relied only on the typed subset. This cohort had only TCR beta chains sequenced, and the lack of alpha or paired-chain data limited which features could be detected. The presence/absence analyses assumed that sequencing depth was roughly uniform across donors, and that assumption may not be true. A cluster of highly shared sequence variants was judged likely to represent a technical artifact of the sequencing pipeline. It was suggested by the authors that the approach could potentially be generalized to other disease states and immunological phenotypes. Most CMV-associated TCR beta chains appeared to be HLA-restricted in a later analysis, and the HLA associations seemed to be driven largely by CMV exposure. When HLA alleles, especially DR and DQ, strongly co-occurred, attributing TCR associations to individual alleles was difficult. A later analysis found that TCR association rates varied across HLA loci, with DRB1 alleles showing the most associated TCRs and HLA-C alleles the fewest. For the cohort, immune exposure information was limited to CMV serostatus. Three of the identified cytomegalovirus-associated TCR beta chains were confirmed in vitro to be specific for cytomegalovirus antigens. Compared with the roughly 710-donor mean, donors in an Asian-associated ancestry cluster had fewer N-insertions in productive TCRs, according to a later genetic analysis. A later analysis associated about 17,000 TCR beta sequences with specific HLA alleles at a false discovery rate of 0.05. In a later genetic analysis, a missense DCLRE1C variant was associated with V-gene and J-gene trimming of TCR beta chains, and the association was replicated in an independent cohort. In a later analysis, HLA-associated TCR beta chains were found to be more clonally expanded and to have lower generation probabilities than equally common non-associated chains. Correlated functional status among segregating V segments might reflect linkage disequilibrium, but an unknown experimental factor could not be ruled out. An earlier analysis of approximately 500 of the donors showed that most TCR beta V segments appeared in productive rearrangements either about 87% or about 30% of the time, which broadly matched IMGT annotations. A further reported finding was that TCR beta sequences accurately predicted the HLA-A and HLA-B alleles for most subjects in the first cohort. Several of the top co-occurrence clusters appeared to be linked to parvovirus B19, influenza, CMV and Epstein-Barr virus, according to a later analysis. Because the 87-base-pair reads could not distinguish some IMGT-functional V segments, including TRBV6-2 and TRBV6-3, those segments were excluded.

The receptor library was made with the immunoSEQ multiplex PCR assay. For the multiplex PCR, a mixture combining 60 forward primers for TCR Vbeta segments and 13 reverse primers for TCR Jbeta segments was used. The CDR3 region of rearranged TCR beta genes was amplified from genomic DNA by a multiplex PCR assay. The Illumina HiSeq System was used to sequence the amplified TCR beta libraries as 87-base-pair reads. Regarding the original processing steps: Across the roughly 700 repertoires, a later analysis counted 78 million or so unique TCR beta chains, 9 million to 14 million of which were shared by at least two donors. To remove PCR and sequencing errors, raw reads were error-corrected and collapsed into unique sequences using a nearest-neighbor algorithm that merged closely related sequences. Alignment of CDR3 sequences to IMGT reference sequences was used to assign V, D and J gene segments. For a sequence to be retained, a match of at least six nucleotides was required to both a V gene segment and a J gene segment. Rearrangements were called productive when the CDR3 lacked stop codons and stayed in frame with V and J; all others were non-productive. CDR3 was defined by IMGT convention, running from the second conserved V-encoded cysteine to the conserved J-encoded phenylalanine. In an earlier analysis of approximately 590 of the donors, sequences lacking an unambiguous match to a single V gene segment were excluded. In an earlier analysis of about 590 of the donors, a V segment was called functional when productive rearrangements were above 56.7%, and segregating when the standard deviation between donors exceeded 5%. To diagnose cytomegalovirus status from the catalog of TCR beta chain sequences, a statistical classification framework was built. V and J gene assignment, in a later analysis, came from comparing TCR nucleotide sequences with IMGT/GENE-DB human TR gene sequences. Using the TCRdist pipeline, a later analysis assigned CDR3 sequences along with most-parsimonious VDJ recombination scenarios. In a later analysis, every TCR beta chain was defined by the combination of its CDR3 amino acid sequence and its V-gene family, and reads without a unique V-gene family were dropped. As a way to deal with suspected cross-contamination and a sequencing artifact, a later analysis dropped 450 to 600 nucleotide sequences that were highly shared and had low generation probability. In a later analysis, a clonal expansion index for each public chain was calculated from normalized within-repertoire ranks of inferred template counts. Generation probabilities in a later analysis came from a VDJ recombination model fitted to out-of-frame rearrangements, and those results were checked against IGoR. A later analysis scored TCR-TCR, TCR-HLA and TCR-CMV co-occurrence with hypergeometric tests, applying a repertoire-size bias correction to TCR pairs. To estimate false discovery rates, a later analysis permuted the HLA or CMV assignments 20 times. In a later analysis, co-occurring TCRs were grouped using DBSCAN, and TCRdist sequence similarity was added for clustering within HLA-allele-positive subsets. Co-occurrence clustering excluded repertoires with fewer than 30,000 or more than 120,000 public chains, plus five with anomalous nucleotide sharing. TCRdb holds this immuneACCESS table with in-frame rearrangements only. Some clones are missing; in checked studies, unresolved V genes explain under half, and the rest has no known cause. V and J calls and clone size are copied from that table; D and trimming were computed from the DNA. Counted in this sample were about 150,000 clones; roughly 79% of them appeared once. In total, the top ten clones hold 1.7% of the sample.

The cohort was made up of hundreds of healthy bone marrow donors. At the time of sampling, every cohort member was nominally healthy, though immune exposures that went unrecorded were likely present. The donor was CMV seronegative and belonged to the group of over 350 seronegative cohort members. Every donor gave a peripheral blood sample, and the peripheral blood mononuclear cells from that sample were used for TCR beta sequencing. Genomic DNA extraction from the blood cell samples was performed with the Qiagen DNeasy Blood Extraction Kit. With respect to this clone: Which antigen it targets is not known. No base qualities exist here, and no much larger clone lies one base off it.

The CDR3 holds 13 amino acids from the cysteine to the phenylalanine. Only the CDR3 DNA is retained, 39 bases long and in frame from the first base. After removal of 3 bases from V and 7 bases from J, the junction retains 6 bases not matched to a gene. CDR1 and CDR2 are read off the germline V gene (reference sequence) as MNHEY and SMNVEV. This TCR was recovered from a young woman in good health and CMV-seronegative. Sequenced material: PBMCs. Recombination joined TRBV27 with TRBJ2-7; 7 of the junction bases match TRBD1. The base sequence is TGTGCCAGCAGTTTGGCCCGACAGGGTGAGCAGTACTTC. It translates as CASSLARQGEQYF.